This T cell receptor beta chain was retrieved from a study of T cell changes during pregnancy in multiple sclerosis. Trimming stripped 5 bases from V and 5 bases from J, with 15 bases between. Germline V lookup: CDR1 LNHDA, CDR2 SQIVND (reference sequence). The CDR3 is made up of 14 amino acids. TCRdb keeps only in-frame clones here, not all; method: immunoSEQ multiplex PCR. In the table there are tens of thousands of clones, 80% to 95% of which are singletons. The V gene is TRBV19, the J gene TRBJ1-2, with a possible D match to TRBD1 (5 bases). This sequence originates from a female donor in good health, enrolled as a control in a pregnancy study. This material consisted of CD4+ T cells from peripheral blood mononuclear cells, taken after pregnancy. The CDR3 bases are TGTGCCAGTAGTCTACGTCAGGGTTGGTATGGCTACACCTTC. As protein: CASSLRQGWYGYTF.